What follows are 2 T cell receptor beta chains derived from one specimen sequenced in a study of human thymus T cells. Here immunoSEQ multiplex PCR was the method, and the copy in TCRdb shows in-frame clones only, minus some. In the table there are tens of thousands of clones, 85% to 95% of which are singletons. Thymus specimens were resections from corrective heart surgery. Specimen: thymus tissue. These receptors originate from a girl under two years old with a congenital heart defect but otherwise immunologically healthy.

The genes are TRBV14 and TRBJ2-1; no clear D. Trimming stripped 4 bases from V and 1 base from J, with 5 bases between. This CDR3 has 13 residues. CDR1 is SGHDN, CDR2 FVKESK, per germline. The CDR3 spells CASSPHSYNEQFF. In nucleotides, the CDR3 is TGTGCCAGCAGCCCCCATTCCTACAATGAGCAGTTCTTC.

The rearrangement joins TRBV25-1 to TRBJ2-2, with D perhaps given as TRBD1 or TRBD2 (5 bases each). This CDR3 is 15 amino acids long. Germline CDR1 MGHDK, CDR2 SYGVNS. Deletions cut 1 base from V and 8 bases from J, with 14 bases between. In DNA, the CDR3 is TGTGCCAGCAGTGAATTGAGGGGACCCAGGGGGGAGCTGTTTTTT. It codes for CASSELRGPRGELFF.